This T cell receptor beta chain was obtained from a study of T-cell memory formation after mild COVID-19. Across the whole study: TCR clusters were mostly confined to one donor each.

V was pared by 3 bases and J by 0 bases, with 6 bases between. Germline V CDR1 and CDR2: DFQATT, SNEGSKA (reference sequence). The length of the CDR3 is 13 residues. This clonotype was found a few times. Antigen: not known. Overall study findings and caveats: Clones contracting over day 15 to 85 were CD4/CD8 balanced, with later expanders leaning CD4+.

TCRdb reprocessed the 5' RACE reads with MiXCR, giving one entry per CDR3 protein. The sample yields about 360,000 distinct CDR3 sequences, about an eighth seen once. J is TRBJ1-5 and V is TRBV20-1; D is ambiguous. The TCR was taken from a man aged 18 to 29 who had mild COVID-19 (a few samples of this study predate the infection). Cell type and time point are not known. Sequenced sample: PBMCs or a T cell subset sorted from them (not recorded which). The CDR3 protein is CSASEVSNQPQHF. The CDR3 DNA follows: TGCAGTGCTAGTGAGGTTAGCAATCAGCCCCAGCATTTT.